Sequencing of this T cell receptor (beta chain) was carried out in a study of T cell repertoires in cytomegalovirus infection. Study-level information: Public signatures in TCR beta pointed to CMV infection and matching HLA type. Study findings and constraints: The ex vivo response was dominated by HLA-C-restricted CMV-specific TCR beta clonotypes. Cumulative public TCR beta family frequency identified CMV carriers with the relevant HLA.

This clonotype was observed at least ten times. As yet, its antigen is unknown. TCRdb reanalysed the reads using MiXCR and keeps one entry per CDR3 protein. The table shows 450,000 to 550,000 distinct CDR3 sequences, with about 15% occurring only once. The CDR3 length is 18 residues. Per the germline V gene, CDR1 is DFQATT and CDR2 is SNEGSKA (reference sequence). J was trimmed by 0 bases and V by 6 bases; bases with no gene match: 11. The gene calls are TRBV20-1 and TRBJ2-2, with TRBD2 matching over 12 bases. The TCR originated in a human donor in good health (CMV status not recorded). Some clones in this sample may be carry-over from other donors' samples. The sequenced sample consisted of CD8+ T cells from PBMCs. The DNA for the CDR3 is TGCAGTGCCATAGAGACTAGCGGGGGATTCTCGAACACCGGGGAGCTGTTTTTT. Translation: CSAIETSGGFSNTGELFF.